This is a list of T cell receptor beta chains from one sample in a study of OX40 agonist ivuxolimab in advanced cancers. Data came from immunoSEQ multiplex PCR; TCRdb stores just in-frame clones and leaves some out. This sample yields under 60,000 clones, of which roughly nine tenths are seen a single time; roughly 4.8% belongs to the top ten. Source: CD4+ or CD8+ T cells sorted from blood, taken in a trial of the OX40 agonist ivuxolimab. The receptors shown here come from an adult with an advanced solid tumor such as melanoma, head and neck, liver or kidney cancer. The CDR3 runs from the conserved cysteine through the conserved F or W. Fields, in order: clone size, D gene, V gene, J gene, CDR3 DNA, CDR3 protein. D genes are given only for firm matches. Clone size is not always given. Where it is, it says once, few, many or a class for expanded clones.

NA,TRBD2,TRBV19,TRBJ2-1,TGTGCCAGTAGTCGGCTAGCGGGAGCGAATGAGCAGTTCTTC,CASSRLAGANEQFF
NA,TRBD1,TRBV5-3,TRBJ2-7,TGTGCCAGAAGCTTGAGGGACAGAGCCTTCTACGAGCAGTACTTC,CARSLRDRAFYEQYF
NA,TRBD2,TRBV11-2,TRBJ2-2,TGTGCCAGCAGTCGGGGACTAGCGTCTACCGGGGAGCTGTTTTTT,CASSRGLASTGELFF
NA,NA,TRBV5-1,TRBJ2-2,TGCGCCAGCAGCCCGGCGGCGAACACCGGGGAGCTGTTTTTT,CASSPAANTGELFF
few,NA,TRBV30,TRBJ1-2,TGTGCCTGGAGTGTAGAAGGCAGGACCTATGGCTACACCTTC,CAWSVEGRTYGYTF
medium-sized,TRBD1,TRBV29-1,TRBJ1-1,TGCAGCGGGGGGGACAGGGTAAACACTGAAGCTTTCTTT,CSGGDRVNTEAFF
NA,TRBD2,TRBV7-2,TRBJ2-1,TGTGCCAGCAGCTTAGAGGGGCTAGCGGGAAACAATGAGCAGTTCTTC,CASSLEGLAGNNEQFF
NA,TRBD1,TRBV5-1,TRBJ1-1,TGCGCCAGCAGCTTTGTCCCCCCTGCCAGGGGGCTTACTGAAGCTTTCTTT,CASSFVPPARGLTEAFF
NA,NA,TRBV25-1,TRBJ1-1,TGTGCCAGCAGTGAACCCCACCGAGAAGCTTTCTTT,CASSEPHREAFF
NA,TRBD1,TRBV18,TRBJ2-1,TGTGCCAGCTCACCCGGAGGACAGGGGGGGAATGAGCAGTTCTTC,CASSPGGQGGNEQFF
NA,NA,TRBV28,TRBJ2-1,TGTGCCAGCATGAGCCCCGGGGCAGGGCAGGATGAGCAGTTCTTC,CASMSPGAGQDEQFF
NA,NA,TRBV25-1,TRBJ1-4,TGTGCCAGCAGCGCACAGACGGAGCTTAATGAAAAACTGTTTTTT,CASSAQTELNEKLFF
NA,TRBD2,TRBV6-1,TRBJ2-7,TGTGCCAGCAGTGAGACGGGAGGACGGTACTTC,CASSETGGRYF
NA,TRBD1,TRBV5-1,TRBJ1-1,TGCGCCAGCAGCTCCTTAACAGGGGCGGACACTGAAGCTTTCTTT,CASSSLTGADTEAFF
NA,NA,TRBV6-5,TRBJ1-2,TGTGCCAGCAGTTTAGACGGAGCCTATGGCTACACCTTC,CASSLDGAYGYTF
few,NA,TRBV11-2,TRBJ1-3,TGTGCCAGCAGCTTATTGTTAGGCTCTGGAAACACCATATATTTT,CASSLLLGSGNTIYF
once,NA,TRBV30,TRBJ1-5,TGTGCCTGGGCCCCCGGGTTGACGAATCAGCCCCAGCATTTT,CAWAPGLTNQPQHF
NA,TRBD2,TRBV7-7,TRBJ2-1,TGTGCTAGCAGCCCCCAGCTACTAGCGCCCAGCTCCTACAATGAGCAGTTCTTC,CASSPQLLAPSSYNEQFF
NA,TRBD1,TRBV6-5,TRBJ2-1,TGTGCCAGCAGTCTCCGGGACAGGGGGAAGGGTGAGCAGTTCTTC,CASSLRDRGKGEQFF
NA,NA,TRBV18,TRBJ1-1,TGTGCCAGCTCACCACCGGGGAGGGAGATGAACACTGAAGCTTTCTTT,CASSPPGREMNTEAFF
NA,NA,TRBV4-1,TRBJ2-3,TGCGCCAGCAGCCCCCGTTCTAGCGTTAGCACAGATACGCAGTATTTT,CASSPRSSVSTDTQYF